Listed here are 22 T cell receptor beta chains from one sample, sequenced in a study of blood T cell repertoires in COVID-19. TCRdb's table, derived via immunoSEQ multiplex PCR, lists solely in-frame clones and lacks some. The sample shows approximately 150,000 clones, 70% to 90% of them seen only once. The sequenced sample consisted of peripheral blood. The receptors here all came from a man aged 40-50 years with acute or convalescent COVID-19.

This clone was counted once. The rearrangement links TRBV2 to TRBJ1-5, with D perhaps matching TRBD1 (5 bases). CDR3 size: 15 residues. From germline, CDR1 is SNHLY and CDR2 FYNNEI. The V gene lost 3 bases and the J gene lost 7 bases, with 16 bases spanning the gap. CDR3 DNA sequence: TGTGCCAGCAGTGAGGAGGCGGGGGGAAGGCAGCCCCAGCATTTT. Residues: CASSEEAGGRQPQHF.

V usage is TRBV30 and J usage is TRBJ1-1, with 8 bases matching TRBD1. The CDR3 runs 11 residues. J gave up 8 bases and V 3 bases, and 2 bases lay outside the gene matches. Germline assignment: CDR1 GTSNPN and CDR2 SVGIG (reference sequence). This chain's CDR3 is CAWRRDREAFF. CDR3 coding DNA: TGTGCCTGGAGGCGGGACAGGGAAGCTTTCTTT.

V usage is TRBV5-1 and J usage is TRBJ1-4; perhaps TRBD1 as D (5 bases). Germline assignment: CDR1 SGHRS and CDR2 YFSETQ. V was trimmed by 0 bases and J by 7 bases, leaving 10 bases between them. The CDR3 has 14 residues. For the CDR3, the DNA is TGCGCCAGCAGCTTGGCCGGGGGTAGTGAAAAACTGTTTTTT. Its protein is CASSLAGGSEKLFF. Based on the CDR3 plus reference TRBV5-1 and TRBJ1-4, the full variable domain is KAGVTQTPRYLIKTRGQQVTLSCSPISGHRSVSWYQQTPGQGLQFLFEYFSETQRNKGNFPGRFSGRQFSNSRSEMNVSTLELGDSALYLCASSLAGGSEKLFFGSGTQLSVL.

The chain has TRBV18 and TRBJ1-2; D gene uncertain. V gave up 0 bases and J gave up 0 bases, with 11 bases separating them. The CDR3 runs to 16 residues. Germline CDR1 KGHSH, CDR2 LQKENI. The CDR3: CASSPPSEPANYGYTF. CDR3 DNA sequence: TGTGCCAGCTCACCACCGAGCGAACCGGCTAACTATGGCTACACCTTC. The variable domain in full, completed from reference TRBV18 and TRBJ1-2, reads NAGVMQNPRHLVRRRGQEARLRCSPMKGHSHVYWYRQLPEEGLKFMVYLQKENIIDESGMPKERFSAEFPKEGPSILRIQQVVRGDSAAYFCASSPPSEPANYGYTFGSGTRLTVV.

The rearrangement joins TRBV10-1 to TRBJ1-3; D gene uncertain. The CDR3 sequence is 14 residues long. Trimming removed 6 bases at V and 4 bases at J, with 13 bases between. Germline V lookup: CDR1 WNHNN, CDR2 SYGVQD (reference sequence). CDR3: CASRTLDEGNTIYF. The CDR3 nucleotides read TGCGCCAGCAGGACGCTAGATGAGGGAAACACCATATATTTT.

The V call is TRBV30, the J call TRBJ1-2, with a tentative D call TRBD1 (6 bases). There are 11 residues in the CDR3. Trimming stripped 3 bases from V and 9 bases from J, with 11 bases between. Germline loops: CDR1 GTSNPN, CDR2 SVGIG (reference sequence). This CDR3 reads CAWRQGVSYTF. CDR3 sequence (DNA): TGTGCCTGGAGACAGGGTGTCAGCTACACCTTC. The full variable domain, rest sourced from reference TRBV30 and TRBJ1-2, is SQTIHQWPATLVQPVGSPLSLECTVEGTSNPNLYWYRQAAGRGLQLLFYSVGIGQISSEVPQNLSASRPQDRQFILSSKKLLLSDSGFYLCAWRQGVSYTFGSGTRLTVV.

This clone showed up just a few times. The gene calls are TRBV19 and TRBJ1-5, with a weak D call TRBD1 (5 bases). From germline, CDR1 is LNHDA and CDR2 SQIVND (reference sequence). Trimming left V 3 bases short and J 3 bases short, with 18 bases between. The CDR3 has 17 residues. CDR3 nucleotide sequence: TGTGCCAGTAGTATGGTCCAGGGTAAGTGGGACAATCAGCCCCAGCATTTT. It specifies CASSMVQGKWDNQPQHF.

This chain joins TRBV30 and TRBJ1-5; TRBD1 agrees at 7 bases. The CDR3 covers 13 residues. The germline CDR1 and CDR2 sequences are GTSNPN and SVGIG (reference sequence). V lost 2 bases and J lost 5; bases outside the gene matches: 3. The CDR3 sequence: CAWSPQGDQPQHF. The CDR3 coding sequence is TGTGCCTGGAGTCCCCAGGGGGATCAGCCCCAGCATTTT.

V is TRBV27 and J is TRBJ1-6; 8 nucleotides match TRBD1. The CDR3 runs 14 residues. CDR1 is MNHEY, CDR2 SMNVEV, per germline (reference sequence). Trimming at V came to 5 bases and at J to 6 bases, leaving 3 bases not matched to a gene. CDR3 protein: CASSPGQGNSPLHF. In nucleotides, the CDR3 is TGTGCCAGCAGTCCAGGACAGGGTAATTCACCCCTCCACTTT.

The chain recombines TRBV18 with TRBJ2-3, with 10 bases identical to TRBD1. J lost 6 bases, V lost 3 bases, and 6 bases had no gene match. CDR1 and CDR2 (germline): KGHSH, LQKENI. There are 15 residues in the CDR3. CDR3 residues: CASSPPGQGLDTQYF. The CDR3 bases are TGTGCCAGCTCACCGCCGGGACAGGGGTTGGATACGCAGTATTTT.

The chain links TRBV3-1 (or the pseudogene TRBV3-2) to TRBJ2-1; 8 nucleotides agree with TRBD1. This CDR3 contains 14 residues. Germline CDR1 reads LGHDT; CDR2 reads YNNKEL (reference sequence). J gave up 8 bases and V 1 base, and 4 bases lay outside the gene matches. CDR3 DNA sequence: TGTGCCAGCAGCCAAGGGACAGGGCGGGATGAGCAGTTCTTC. It specifies CASSQGTGRDEQFF.

This clone is a singleton in its sample. This sequence joins TRBV11-2 and TRBJ2-5; 8 positions match TRBD2. The CDR3 totals 15 residues. The junction had 5 bases not matched to a gene; V was cut back by 3 bases and J by 2 bases. The germline V gene encodes CDR1 SGHAT and CDR2 FQNNGV. The CDR3 sequence: CASSFRRGVQETQYF. Written as DNA, the CDR3 is TGTGCCAGCAGCTTTAGGCGGGGGGTTCAAGAGACCCAGTACTTC.

This clone was observed a single time. The chain recombines TRBV29-1 with TRBJ1-2, with D possibly being TRBD1 (6 bases). The CDR3 runs 12 residues. Germline assignment: CDR1 SQVTM and CDR2 ANQGSEA. V lost 7 bases and J 3 bases, leaving 12 bases between the germline ends. DNA of the CDR3: TGCAGCGCCAAGGACAGATACTATGGCTACACCTTC. Protein: CSAKDRYYGYTF.

CDR3 bases: TGCGCCAGCAGCCTGGGACCGGGTTTCGATGAGCAGTTCTTC. This codes for CASSLGPGFDEQFF. The chain recombines TRBV5-1 with TRBJ2-1; perhaps D is TRBD1 or TRBD2 (5 bases each). The CDR3 is made up of 14 amino acids. Germline CDR1 is SGHRS and CDR2 is YFSETQ. V dropped 4 bases and J dropped 8 bases, with 16 bases sitting between them.

J is TRBJ1-5 and V is TRBV6-2 or TRBV6-3; no definite D call. V lost 6 bases and J lost 7, with 16 bases in between. This CDR3 has 14 amino acids. Germline assignment: CDR1 MNHEY and CDR2 SVGEGT. Written as DNA, the CDR3 is TGTGCCAGCAGCCCCGGCAGGATCGAGCAGCCCCAGCATTTT. It specifies CASSPGRIEQPQHF.

The gene calls are TRBV6-5 and TRBJ2-5, with D maybe TRBD1 (6 bases). The germline CDR1 and CDR2 sequences are MNHEY and SVGAGI. The CDR3 loop spans 14 amino acids. V gave up 6 bases and J gave up 5 bases, with 16 bases separating them. This CDR3 reads CASSHGQLWETQYF. As DNA, the CDR3 is TGTGCCAGCAGCCACGGACAGCTCTGGGAGACCCAGTACTTC.

The chain uses TRBV28 and TRBJ1-5, with 8 bases that match TRBD1. Germline V gives CDR1 MDHEN, CDR2 SYDVKM. The CDR3 runs 14 residues. Trimming cost V 6 bases and J 4 bases; bases outside gene matches: 5. The CDR3 coding sequence is TGTGCCAGCAGCCGCGGACAGGGAAATCAGCCCCAGCATTTT. Its protein product is CASSRGQGNQPQHF. Looking up the rest from reference TRBV28 and TRBJ1-5 gives the full variable domain: DVKVTQSSRYLVKRTGEKVFLECVQDMDHENMFWYRQDPGLGLRLIYFSYDVKMKEKGDIPEGYSVSREKKERFSLILESASTNQTSMYLCASSRGQGNQPQHFGDGTRLSIL.

J is TRBJ1-2 and V is TRBV19; 8 bases align to TRBD1. This CDR3 is 13 amino acids long. In germline, CDR1 is LNHDA, CDR2 SQIVND (reference sequence). J lost 4 bases, V lost 7 bases, and 5 bases had no gene match. Written as DNA, the CDR3 is TGTGCCAGTACAGGGGGCTGGGGCTATGGCTACACCTTC. Its protein product is CASTGGWGYGYTF.

The rearrangement links TRBV7-8 to TRBJ1-5; D call uncertain. Germline assignment: CDR1 SGHVS and CDR2 FQNEAQ. V lost 5 bases and J 4 bases, leaving 15 bases between the germline ends. The CDR3 spans 15 residues. The CDR3 DNA sequence: TGTGCCAGCAGCCGAGAGGAGGGCCCAAATCAGCCCCAGCATTTT. It translates to CASSREEGPNQPQHF.

The gene calls are TRBV5-6 and TRBJ1-2; TRBD1 agrees at 10 bases. V lost 4 bases and J lost 5; bases outside the gene matches: 14. Germline V gene sequence: CDR1 SGHDT, CDR2 YYEEEE. The CDR3 loop spans 17 amino acids. The CDR3 DNA reads as TGTGCCAGCAGCAAAGCCTCCGGGACAGGGGATTGGTATGGCTACACCTTC. Protein product: CASSKASGTGDWYGYTF.

The CDR3, as DNA: TGTGCCAGTAGTTTAATCAGGGGAGAGACCCAGTACTTC. Protein sequence: CASSLIRGETQYF. V and J are TRBV19 and TRBJ2-5; TRBD1 is a possible D gene (6 bases). From germline, CDR1 is LNHDA and CDR2 SQIVND (reference sequence). The CDR3 has 13 amino acids. V lost 5 bases to trimming and J lost 4 bases, with 11 bases between them.

The chain combines TRBV28 with TRBJ1-2; 11 nucleotides match TRBD1. The CDR3 has 15 amino acids. With V trimmed by 6 bases and J by 6 bases, 9 bases remained unmatched. The V gene's germline CDR1 is MDHEN and CDR2 SYDVKM. The CDR3 DNA reads as TGTGCCAGCAGCCCCGGGACAGGGGGGAGTCATGGCTACACCTTC. This translates into CASSPGTGGSHGYTF.